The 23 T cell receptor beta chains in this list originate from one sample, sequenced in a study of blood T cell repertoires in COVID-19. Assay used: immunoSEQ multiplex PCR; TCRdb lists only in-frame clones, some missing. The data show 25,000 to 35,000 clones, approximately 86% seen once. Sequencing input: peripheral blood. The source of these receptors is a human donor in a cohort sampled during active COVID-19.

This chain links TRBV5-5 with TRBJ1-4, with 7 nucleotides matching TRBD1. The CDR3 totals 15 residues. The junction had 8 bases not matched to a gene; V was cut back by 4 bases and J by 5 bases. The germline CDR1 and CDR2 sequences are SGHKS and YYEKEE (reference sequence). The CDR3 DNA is TGTGCCAGCAGCGGGGCGGGACAGAGAAATGAAAAACTGTTTTTT. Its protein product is CASSGAGQRNEKLFF.

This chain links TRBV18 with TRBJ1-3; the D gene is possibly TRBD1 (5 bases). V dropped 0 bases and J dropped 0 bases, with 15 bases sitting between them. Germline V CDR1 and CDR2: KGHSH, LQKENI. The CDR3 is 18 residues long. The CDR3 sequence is CASSPPRGTSLSGNTIYF. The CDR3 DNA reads TGTGCCAGCTCACCACCGCGGGGGACCTCCCTCTCTGGAAACACCATATATTTT.

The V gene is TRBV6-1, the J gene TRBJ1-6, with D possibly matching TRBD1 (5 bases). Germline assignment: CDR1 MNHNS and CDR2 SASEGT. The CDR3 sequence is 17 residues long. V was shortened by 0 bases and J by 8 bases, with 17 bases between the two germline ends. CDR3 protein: CASSEALRGVWDSPLHF. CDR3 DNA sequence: TGTGCCAGCAGTGAAGCGCTTCGGGGGGTCTGGGATTCACCCCTCCACTTT.

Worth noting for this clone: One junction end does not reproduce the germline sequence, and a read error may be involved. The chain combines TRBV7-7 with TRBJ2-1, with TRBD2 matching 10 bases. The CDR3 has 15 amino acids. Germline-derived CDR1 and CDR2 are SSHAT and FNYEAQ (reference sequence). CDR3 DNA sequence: TGTGCTAGCAGCTTAAAGCGGGGGGGCCTAAATGAGCAGTTCTTC. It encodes CASSLKRGGLNEQFF.

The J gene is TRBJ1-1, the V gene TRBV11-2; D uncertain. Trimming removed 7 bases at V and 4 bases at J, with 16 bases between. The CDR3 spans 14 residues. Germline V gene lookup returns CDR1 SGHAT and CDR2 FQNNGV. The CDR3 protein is CASTSEAGVTEAFF. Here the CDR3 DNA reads TGTGCCAGCACCTCGGAAGCGGGCGTCACTGAAGCTTTCTTT.

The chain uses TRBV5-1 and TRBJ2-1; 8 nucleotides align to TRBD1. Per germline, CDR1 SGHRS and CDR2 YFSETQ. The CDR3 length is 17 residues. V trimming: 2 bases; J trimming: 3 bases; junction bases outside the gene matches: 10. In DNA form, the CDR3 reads TGCGCCAGCAGCTTACTACAGGGGGACTCCTTCTACAATGAGCAGTTCTTC. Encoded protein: CASSLLQGDSFYNEQFF.

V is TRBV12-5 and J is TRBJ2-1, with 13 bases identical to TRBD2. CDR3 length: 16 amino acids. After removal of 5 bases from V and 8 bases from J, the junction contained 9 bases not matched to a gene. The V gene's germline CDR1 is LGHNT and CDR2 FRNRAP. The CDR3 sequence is CASGPGLAGAWDEQFF. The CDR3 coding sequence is TGTGCTAGTGGTCCAGGACTAGCGGGGGCGTGGGATGAGCAGTTCTTC.

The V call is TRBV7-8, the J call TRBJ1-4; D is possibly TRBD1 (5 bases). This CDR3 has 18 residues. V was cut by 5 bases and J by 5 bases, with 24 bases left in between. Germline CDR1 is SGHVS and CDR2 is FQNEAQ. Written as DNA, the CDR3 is TGTGCCAGCAGCCCTAGCCAGGGAGTGGGAGGCTCGAATGAAAAACTGTTTTTT. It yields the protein CASSPSQGVGGSNEKLFF.

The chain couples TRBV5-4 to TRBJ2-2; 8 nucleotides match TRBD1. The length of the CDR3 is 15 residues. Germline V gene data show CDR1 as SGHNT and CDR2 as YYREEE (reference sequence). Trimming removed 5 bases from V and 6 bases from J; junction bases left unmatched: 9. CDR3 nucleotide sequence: TGTGCCAGCAGTCCGCTGGACAGGGTTGCCGGGGAGCTGTTTTTT. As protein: CASSPLDRVAGELFF.

CDR3 region: CASSIGGGNWETQYF. The CDR3 nucleotides are TGTGCCAGTAGTATCGGCGGGGGGAATTGGGAGACCCAGTACTTC. J is TRBJ2-5 and V is TRBV19; TRBD2 matches at 8 bases. Germline V gene sequence: CDR1 LNHDA, CDR2 SQIVND (reference sequence). This CDR3 is 15 amino acids long. V trimming: 3 bases; J trimming: 5 bases; junction bases outside the gene matches: 8.

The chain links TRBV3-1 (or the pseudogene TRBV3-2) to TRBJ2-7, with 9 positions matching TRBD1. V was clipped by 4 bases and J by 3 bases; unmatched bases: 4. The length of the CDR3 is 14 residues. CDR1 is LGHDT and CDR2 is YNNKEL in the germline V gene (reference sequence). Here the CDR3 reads CASSRGTGSYEQYF. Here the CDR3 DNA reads TGTGCCAGCAGCCGGGGGACAGGGAGCTACGAGCAGTACTTC.

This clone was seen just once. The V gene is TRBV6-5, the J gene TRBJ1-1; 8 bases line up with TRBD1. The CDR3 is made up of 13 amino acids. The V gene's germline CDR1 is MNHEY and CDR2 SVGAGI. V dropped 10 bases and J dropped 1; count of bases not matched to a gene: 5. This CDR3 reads CATDRGKNTEAFF. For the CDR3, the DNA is TGTGCCACCGACAGGGGTAAGAACACTGAAGCTTTCTTT.

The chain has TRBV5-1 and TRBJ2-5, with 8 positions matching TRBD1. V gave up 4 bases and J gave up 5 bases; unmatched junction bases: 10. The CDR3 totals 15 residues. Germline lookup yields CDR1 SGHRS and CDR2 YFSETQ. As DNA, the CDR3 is TGCGCCAGCAGCGATCGGACAGGGACGGGGGAGACCCAGTACTTC. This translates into CASSDRTGTGETQYF. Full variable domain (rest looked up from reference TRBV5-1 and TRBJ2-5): KAGVTQTPRYLIKTRGQQVTLSCSPISGHRSVSWYQQTPGQGLQFLFEYFSETQRNKGNFPGRFSGRQFSNSRSEMNVSTLELGDSALYLCASSDRTGTGETQYFGPGTRLLVL.

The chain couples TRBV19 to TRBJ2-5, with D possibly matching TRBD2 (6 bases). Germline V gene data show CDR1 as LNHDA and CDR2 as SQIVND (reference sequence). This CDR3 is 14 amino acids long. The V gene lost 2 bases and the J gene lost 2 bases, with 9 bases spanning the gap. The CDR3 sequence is CASSITGVQETQYF. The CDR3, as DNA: TGTGCCAGTAGTATAACGGGGGTACAAGAGACCCAGTACTTC.

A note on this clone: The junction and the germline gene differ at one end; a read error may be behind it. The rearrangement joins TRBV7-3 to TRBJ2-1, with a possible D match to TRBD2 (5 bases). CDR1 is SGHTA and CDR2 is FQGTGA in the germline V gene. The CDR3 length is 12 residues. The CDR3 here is CASSTFGGLPLF. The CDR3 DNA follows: TGTGCCAGCAGCACATTTGGCGGGCTCCCACTCTTC.

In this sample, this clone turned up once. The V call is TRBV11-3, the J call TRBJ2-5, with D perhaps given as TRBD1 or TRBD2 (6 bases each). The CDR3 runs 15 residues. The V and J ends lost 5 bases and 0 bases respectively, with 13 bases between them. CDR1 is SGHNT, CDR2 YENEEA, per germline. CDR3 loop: CASSLGGTYQETQYF. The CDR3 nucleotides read TGTGCCAGCAGCCTAGGGGGGACTTACCAAGAGACCCAGTACTTC.

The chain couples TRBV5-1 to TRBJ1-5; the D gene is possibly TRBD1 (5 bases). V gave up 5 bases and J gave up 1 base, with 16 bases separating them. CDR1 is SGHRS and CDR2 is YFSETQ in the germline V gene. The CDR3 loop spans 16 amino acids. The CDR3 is CASSVWDGHSNQPQHF. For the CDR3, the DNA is TGCGCCAGCAGTGTCTGGGATGGACACAGCAATCAGCCCCAGCATTTT.

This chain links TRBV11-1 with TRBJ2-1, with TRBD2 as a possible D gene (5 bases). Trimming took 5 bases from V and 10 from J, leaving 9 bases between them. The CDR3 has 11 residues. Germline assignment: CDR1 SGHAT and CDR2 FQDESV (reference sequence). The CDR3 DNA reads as TGTGCCAGCAGCCTCACGGGGGAGCAGTTCTTC. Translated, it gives CASSLTGEQFF.

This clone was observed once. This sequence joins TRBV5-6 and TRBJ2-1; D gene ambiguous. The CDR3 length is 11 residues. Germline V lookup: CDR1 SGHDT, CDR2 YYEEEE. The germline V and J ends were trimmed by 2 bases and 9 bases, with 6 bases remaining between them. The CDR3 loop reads CASSFSSEQFF. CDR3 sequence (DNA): TGTGCCAGCAGCTTCTCGAGTGAGCAGTTCTTC.

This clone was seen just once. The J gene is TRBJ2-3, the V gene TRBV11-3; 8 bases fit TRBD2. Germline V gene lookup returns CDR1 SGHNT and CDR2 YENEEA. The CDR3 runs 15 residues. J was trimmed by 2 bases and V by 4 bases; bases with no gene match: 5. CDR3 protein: CASSSSGRDTDTQYF. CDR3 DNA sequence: TGTGCCAGCAGCTCTAGCGGGCGTGACACAGATACGCAGTATTTT.

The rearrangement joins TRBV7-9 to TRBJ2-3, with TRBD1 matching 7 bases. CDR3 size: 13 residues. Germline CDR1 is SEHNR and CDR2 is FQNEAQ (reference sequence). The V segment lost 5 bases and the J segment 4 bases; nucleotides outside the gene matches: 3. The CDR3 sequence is CASSPRGPDTQYF. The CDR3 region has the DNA TGTGCCAGCAGCCCAAGGGGGCCAGATACGCAGTATTTT.

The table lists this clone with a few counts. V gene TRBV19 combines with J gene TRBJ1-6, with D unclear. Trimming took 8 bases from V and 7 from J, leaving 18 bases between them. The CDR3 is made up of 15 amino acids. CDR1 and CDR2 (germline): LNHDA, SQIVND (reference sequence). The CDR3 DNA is TGTGCCAGTGGCAGAGAGGGCAGTCGAAATTCACCCCTCCACTTT. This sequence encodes CASGREGSRNSPLHF.

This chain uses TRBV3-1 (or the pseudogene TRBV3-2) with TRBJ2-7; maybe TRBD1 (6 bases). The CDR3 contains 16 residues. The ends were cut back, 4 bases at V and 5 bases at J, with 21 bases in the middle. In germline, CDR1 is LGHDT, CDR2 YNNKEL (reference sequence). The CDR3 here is CASSLAPDRKRNEQYF. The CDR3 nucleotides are TGTGCCAGCAGCCTCGCCCCAGACAGGAAACGGAACGAGCAGTACTTC.